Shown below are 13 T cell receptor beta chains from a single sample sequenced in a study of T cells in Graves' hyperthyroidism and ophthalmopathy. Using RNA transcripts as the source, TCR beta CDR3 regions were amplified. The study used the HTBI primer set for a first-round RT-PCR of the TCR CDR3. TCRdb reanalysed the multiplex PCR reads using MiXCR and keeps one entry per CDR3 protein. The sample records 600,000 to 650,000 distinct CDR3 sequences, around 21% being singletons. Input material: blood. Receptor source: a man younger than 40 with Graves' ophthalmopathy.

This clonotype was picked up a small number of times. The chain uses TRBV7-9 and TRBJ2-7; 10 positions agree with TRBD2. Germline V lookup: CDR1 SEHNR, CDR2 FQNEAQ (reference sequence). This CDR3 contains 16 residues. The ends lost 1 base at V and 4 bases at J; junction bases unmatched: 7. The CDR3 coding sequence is TGTGCCAGCAGCTTAGAGGCAGCTAGCGGGAGTTACGAGCAGTACTTC. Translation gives CASSLEAASGSYEQYF.

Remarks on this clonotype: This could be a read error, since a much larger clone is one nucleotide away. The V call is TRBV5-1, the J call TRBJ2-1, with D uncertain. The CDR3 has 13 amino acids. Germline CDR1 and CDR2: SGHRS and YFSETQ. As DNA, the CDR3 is TGCGCCAGCAGCTTGGACGGGCGCAATGGGCAGTTCTTC. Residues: CASSLDGRNGQFF. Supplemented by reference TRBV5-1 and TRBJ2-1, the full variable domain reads KAGVTQTPRYLIKTRGQQVTLSCSPISGHRSVSWYQQTPGQGLQFLFEYFSETQRNKGNFPGRFSGRQFSNSRSEMNVSTLELGDSALYLCASSLDGRNGQFFGPGTRLTVL.

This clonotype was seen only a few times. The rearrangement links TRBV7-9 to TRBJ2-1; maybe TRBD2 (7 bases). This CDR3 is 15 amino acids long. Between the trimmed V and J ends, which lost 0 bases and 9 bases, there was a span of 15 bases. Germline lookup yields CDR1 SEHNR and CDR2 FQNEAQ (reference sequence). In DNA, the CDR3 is TGTGCCAGCAGCTTAGCGGGACGGGGGGCGGGTGAGCAGTTCTTC. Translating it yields CASSLAGRGAGEQFF. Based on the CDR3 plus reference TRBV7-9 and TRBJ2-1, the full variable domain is DTGVSQNPRHKITKRGQNVTFRCDPISEHNRLYWYRQTLGQGPEFLTYFQNEAQLEKSRLLSDRFSAERPKGSFSTLEIQRTEQGDSAMYLCASSLAGRGAGEQFFGPGTRLTVL.

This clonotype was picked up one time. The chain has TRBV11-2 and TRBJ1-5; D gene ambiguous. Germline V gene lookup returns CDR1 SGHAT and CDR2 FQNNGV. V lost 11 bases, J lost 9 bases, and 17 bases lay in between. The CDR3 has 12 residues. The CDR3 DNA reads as TGTGCCGGCACAGATGTCCACGGGCCCCAGCATTTT. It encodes CAGTDVHGPQHF.

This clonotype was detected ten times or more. CDR3 nucleotide sequence: TGTGCCAGCAGCCAACGGAGGGAGACGCAGTATTTT. Protein sequence: CASSQRRETQYF. This chain joins TRBV7-2 and TRBJ2-3; a possible D gene is TRBD2 (6 bases). The V and J ends lost 5 bases and 9 bases respectively, with 12 bases between them. The germline gives CDR1 SGHTA, CDR2 FQGNSA. The CDR3 has 12 amino acids. The whole variable domain, filled in from reference TRBV7-2 and TRBJ2-3, reads GAGVSQSPSNKVTEKGKDVELRCDPISGHTALYWYRQSLGQGLEFLIYFQGNSAPDKSGLPSDRFSAERTGGSVSTLTIQRTQQEDSAVYLCASSQRRETQYFGPGTRLTVL.

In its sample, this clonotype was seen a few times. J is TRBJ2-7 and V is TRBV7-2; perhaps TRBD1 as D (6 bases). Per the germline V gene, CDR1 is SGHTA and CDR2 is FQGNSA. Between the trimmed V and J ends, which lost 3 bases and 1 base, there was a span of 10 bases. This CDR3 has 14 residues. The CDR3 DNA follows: TGTGCCAGCAGCTTCGGGACAATTTCCTACGAGCAGTACTTC. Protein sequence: CASSFGTISYEQYF. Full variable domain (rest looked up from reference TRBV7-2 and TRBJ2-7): GAGVSQSPSNKVTEKGKDVELRCDPISGHTALYWYRQSLGQGLEFLIYFQGNSAPDKSGLPSDRFSAERTGGSVSTLTIQRTQQEDSAVYLCASSFGTISYEQYFGPGTRLTVT.

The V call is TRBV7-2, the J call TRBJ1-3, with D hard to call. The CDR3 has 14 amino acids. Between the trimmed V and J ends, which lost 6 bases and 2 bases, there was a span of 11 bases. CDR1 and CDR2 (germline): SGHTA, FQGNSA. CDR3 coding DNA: TGTGCCAGCAGTCAACAAGCAACTGGAAACACCATATATTTT. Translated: CASSQQATGNTIYF.

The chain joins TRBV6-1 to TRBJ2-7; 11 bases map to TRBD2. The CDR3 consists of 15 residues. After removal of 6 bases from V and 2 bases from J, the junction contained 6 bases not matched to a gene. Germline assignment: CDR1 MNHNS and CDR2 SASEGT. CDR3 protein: CASSQLAGVPYEQYF. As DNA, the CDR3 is TGTGCCAGCAGCCAACTAGCGGGAGTACCCTACGAGCAGTACTTC.

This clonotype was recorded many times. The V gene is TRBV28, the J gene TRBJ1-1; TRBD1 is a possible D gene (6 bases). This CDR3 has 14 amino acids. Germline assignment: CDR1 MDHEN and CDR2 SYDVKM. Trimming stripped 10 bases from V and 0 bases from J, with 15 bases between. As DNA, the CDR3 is TGTGCCACCCTCAGGGGATCCCTGAACACTGAAGCTTTCTTT. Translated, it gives CATLRGSLNTEAFF.

CDR3 DNA: TGTGCCAGCAGTCTGCTGGGGGGGAAGACCCAGTACTTC. It is translated as CASSLLGGKTQYF. The chain has TRBV12-3 or TRBV12-4 and TRBJ2-5; 7 bases are shared with TRBD2. This CDR3 contains 13 residues. V shed 5 bases, J shed 6 bases, and the junction held 6 bases outside the gene matches.

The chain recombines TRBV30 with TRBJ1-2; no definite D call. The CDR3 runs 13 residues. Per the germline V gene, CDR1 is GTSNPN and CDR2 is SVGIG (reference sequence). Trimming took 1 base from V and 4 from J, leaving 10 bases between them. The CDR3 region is CAWSGQAFYGYTF. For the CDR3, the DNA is TGTGCCTGGAGTGGGCAGGCCTTCTATGGCTACACCTTC. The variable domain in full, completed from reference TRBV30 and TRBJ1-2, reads SQTIHQWPATLVQPVGSPLSLECTVEGTSNPNLYWYRQAAGRGLQLLFYSVGIGQISSEVPQNLSASRPQDRQFILSSKKLLLSDSGFYLCAWSGQAFYGYTFGSGTRLTVV.

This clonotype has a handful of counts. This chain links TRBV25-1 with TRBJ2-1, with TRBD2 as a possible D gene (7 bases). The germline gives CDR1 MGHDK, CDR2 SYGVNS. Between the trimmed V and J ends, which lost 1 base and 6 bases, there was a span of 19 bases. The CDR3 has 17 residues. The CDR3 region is CASSELRGGAGGNEQFF. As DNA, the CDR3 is TGTGCCAGCAGTGAATTGAGGGGGGGAGCAGGAGGCAATGAGCAGTTCTTC.

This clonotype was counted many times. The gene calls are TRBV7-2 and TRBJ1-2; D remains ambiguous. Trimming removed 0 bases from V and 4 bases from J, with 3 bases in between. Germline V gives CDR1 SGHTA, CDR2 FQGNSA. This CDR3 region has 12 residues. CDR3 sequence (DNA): TGTGCCAGCAGCTTAGCCACCTATGGCTACACCTTC. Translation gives CASSLATYGYTF.